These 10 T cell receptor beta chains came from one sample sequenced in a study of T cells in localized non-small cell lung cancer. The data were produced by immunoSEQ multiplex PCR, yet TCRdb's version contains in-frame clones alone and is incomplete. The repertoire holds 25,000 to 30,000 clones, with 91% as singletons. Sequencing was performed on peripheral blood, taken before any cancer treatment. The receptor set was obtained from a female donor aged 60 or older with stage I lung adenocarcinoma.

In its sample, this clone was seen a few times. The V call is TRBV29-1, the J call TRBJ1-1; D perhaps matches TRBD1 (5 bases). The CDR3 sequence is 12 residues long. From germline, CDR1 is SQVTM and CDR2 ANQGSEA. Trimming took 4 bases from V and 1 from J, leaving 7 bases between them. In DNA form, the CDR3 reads TGCAGCGTTGCTAGGGGGAACACTGAAGCTTTCTTT. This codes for CSVARGNTEAFF.

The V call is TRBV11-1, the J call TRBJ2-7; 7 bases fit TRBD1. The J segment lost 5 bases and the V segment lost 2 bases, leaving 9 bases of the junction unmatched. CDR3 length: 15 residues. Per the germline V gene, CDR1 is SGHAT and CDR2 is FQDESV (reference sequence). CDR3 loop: CASSLIVDREHEQYF. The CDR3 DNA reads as TGTGCCAGCAGCTTAATAGTAGACAGGGAACACGAGCAGTACTTC.

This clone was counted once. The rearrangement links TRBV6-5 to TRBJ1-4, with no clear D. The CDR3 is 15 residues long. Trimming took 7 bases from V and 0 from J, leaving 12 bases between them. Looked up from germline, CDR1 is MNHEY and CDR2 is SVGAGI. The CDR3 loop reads CASTLNRATNEKLFF. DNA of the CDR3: TGTGCCAGCACATTAAACCGCGCAACTAATGAAAAACTGTTTTTT.

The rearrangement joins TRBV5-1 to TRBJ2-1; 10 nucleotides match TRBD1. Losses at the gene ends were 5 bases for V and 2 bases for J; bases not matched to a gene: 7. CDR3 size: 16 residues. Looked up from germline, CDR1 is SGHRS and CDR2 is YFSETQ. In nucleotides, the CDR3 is TGCGCCAGCAGTGGAAGACAGGGGGCACCCTACAATGAGCAGTTCTTC. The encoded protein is CASSGRQGAPYNEQFF.

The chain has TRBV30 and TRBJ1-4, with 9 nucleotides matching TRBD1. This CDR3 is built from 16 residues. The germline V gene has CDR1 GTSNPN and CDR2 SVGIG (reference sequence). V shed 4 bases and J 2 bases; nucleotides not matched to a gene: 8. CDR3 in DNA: TGTGCCTGGACGGGACAGGGTATAAGCACTAATGAAAAACTGTTTTTT. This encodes CAWTGQGISTNEKLFF. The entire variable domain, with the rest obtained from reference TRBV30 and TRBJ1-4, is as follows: SQTIHQWPATLVQPVGSPLSLECTVEGTSNPNLYWYRQAAGRGLQLLFYSVGIGQISSEVPQNLSASRPQDRQFILSSKKLLLSDSGFYLCAWTGQGISTNEKLFFGSGTQLSVL.

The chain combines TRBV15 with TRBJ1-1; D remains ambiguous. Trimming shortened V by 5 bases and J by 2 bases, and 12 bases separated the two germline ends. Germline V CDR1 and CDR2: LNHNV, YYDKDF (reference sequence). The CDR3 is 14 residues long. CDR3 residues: CATSVRRANTEAFF. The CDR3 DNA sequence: TGTGCCACCAGCGTACGGAGAGCCAACACTGAAGCTTTCTTT.

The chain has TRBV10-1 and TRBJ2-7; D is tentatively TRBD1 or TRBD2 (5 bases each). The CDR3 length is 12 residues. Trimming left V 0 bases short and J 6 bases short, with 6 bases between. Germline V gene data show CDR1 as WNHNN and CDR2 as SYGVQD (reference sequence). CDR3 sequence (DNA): TGCGCCAGCAGTGAGTCGAGGGGCGAGCAGTACTTC. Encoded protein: CASSESRGEQYF.

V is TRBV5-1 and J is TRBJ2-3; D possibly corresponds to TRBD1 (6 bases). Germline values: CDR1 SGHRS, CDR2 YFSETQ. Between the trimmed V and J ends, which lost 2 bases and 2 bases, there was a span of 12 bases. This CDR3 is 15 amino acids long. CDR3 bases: TGCGCCAGCAGCTTTGTGGGGACAAACACAGATACGCAGTATTTT. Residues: CASSFVGTNTDTQYF.

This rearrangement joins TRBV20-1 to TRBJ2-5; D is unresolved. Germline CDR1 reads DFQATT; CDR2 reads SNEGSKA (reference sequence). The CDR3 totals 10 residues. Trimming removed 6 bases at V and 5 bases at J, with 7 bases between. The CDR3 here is CSAPLETQYF. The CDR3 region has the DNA TGCAGTGCCCCACTGGAGACCCAGTACTTC.

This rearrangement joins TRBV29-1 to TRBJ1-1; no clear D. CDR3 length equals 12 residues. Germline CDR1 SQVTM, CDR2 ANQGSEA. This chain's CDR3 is CTLSGGNTEAFF. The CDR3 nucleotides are TGCACCCTCTCCGGCGGGAACACTGAAGCTTTCTTT.